The clone carrying this TCR beta chain was found many times. Its antigen is unknown. The source of the sample is a study of T cells after yellow fever vaccination. Overall study: Preparing low-cell-number fractions relied on SMART-Seq v4 Ultra Low Input.

The 5'RACE template-switching step produced TCR cDNA and added a universal primer site and UMIs. TCRdb itself ran the 5' RACE reads through MiXCR, one entry per CDR3 protein. The sample lists some 320,000 distinct CDR3 sequences; 8.7% were seen once. CDR3 length equals 12 residues. Germline assignment: CDR1 SGHRS and CDR2 YFSETQ. The V end lost 4 bases, the J end lost 0 bases, and 4 bases lay between the germline ends. Findings and caveats of the study: A small proportion of clonotypes was detected in both the CD4 and CD8 compartments. A large majority of primary-vaccination clones showed up again after the booster (about 97% CD4, around 90% CD8).

This sample comprised PBMCs, obtained on the day of the first yellow fever vaccination. V is TRBV5-1 and J is TRBJ1-1; no reliable D call. The origin of this receptor is a man aged 18 to 29 who received the YFV17D yellow fever vaccine. The CDR3 loop is CASSELNTEAFF. CDR3 bases: TGCGCCAGCAGCGAGCTGAACACTGAAGCTTTCTTT.